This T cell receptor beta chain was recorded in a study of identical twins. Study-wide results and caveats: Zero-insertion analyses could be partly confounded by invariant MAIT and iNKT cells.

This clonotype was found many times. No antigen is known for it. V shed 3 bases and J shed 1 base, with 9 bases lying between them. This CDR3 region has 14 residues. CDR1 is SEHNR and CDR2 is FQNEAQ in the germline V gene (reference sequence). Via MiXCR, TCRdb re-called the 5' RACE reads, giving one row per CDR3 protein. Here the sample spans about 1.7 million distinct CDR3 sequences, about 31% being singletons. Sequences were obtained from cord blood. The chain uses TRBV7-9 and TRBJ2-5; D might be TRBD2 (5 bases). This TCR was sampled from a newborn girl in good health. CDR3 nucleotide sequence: TGTGCCAGCAGCTTTTTAGGACTCCAAGAGACCCAGTACTTC. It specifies CASSFLGLQETQYF.